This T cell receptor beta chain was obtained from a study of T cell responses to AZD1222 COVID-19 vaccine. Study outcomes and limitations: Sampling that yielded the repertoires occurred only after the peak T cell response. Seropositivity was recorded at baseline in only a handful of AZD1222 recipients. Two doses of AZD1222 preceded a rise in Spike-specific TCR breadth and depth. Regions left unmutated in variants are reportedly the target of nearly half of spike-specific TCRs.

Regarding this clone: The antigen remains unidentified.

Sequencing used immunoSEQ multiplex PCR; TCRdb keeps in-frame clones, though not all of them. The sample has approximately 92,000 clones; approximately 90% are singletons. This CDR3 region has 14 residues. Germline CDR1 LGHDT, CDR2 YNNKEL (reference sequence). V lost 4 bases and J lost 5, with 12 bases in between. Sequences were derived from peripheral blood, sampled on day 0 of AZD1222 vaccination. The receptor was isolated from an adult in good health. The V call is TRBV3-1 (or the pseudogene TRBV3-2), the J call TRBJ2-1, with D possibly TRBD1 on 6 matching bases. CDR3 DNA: TGTGCCAGCAGCCGAAACAGGGTTAACAATGAGCAGTTCTTC. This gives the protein CASSRNRVNNEQFF.